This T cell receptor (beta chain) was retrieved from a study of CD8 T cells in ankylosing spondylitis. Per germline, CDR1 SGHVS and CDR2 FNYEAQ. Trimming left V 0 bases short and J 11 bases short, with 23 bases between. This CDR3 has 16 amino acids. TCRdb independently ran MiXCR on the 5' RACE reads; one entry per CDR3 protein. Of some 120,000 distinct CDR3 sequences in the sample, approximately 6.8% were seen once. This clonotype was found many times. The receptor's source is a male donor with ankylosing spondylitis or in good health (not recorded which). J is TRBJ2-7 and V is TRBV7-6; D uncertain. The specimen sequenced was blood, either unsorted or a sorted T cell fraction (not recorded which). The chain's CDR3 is CASSLAGFARVQEEYF. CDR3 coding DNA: TGTGCCAGCAGCTTAGCGGGCTTCGCCCGGGTCCAGGAAGAGTACTTC.